Below are 24 T cell receptor beta chains sequenced from a single sample in a study of shared clonotypes between healthy human individuals. Libraries were prepared by immunoSEQ multiplex PCR; TCRdb keeps only in-frame clonotypes and omits some of them. The sample yields a few million clones, approximately 93% seen once. Sequencing was carried out using naive CD4+ T cells from PBMCs. Documented subset: CD45RA+ positively selected. The receptors originated from a man younger than 35 in good health. Some clones in this sample may be carry-over from other donors' samples.

V is TRBV7-8 and J is TRBJ2-1; TRBD2 agrees at 14 bases. Trimming took 5 bases from V and 8 from J; bases not matched to a gene: 5. This CDR3 is built from 15 residues. Germline V CDR1 and CDR2: SGHVS, FQNEAQ. Here the CDR3 DNA reads TGTGCCAGCAGCGCACGGACTAGCGGGAGGTATGAGCAGTTCTTC. It codes for CASSARTSGRYEQFF.

This chain connects TRBV5-1 to TRBJ1-3; 10 bases line up with TRBD1. The germline gives CDR1 SGHRS, CDR2 YFSETQ. The CDR3 spans 14 residues. The V gene end was trimmed by 3 bases and the J gene end by 8 bases; junction bases not matched to a gene: 5. The chain's CDR3 is CASSSGTGVDTIYF. The CDR3 coding sequence is TGCGCCAGCAGCTCCGGGACAGGGGTGGACACCATATATTTT.

This sequence joins TRBV2 and TRBJ1-3; tentative D call: TRBD1 (5 bases). This CDR3 has 12 amino acids. Per germline, CDR1 SNHLY and CDR2 FYNNEI. Trimming took 6 bases from V and 10 from J, leaving 13 bases between them. CDR3 in DNA: TGTGCCAGCAGGGACACGCCCGGGACCATATATTTT. Translation: CASRDTPGTIYF.

This rearrangement joins TRBV7-9 to TRBJ1-2; D is unclear. With 3 bases removed from V and 4 bases from J, the gap between germline ends came to 12 bases. This CDR3 is built from 14 residues. The germline CDR1 and CDR2 sequences are SEHNR and FQNEAQ (reference sequence). This CDR3 is CASSFTTSSYGYTF. CDR3 nucleotide sequence: TGTGCCAGCAGCTTTACCACCTCGAGCTATGGCTACACCTTC.

The chain is built from TRBV27 and TRBJ2-3; 7 positions match TRBD2. Germline V gene lookup returns CDR1 MNHEY and CDR2 SMNVEV (reference sequence). This CDR3 contains 15 residues. Germline trimming cut 8 bases from V and 2 bases from J; bases unmatched to any gene: 10. The CDR3 DNA is TGTGCCAGCGTGGTCCAGCGGGGCGACACAGATACGCAGTATTTT. Translated, it gives CASVVQRGDTDTQYF.

The gene calls are TRBV4-3 and TRBJ2-1, with D perhaps TRBD1 (6 bases). Germline V lookup: CDR1 LGHNA, CDR2 YSLEER. The CDR3 consists of 20 residues. V lost 0 bases and J lost 3, with 24 bases in between. CDR3 sequence reads: CASSQDRSSGGPSHYNEQFF. CDR3 nucleotide sequence: TGCGCCAGCAGCCAAGACCGATCTAGTGGGGGCCCCTCACACTACAATGAGCAGTTCTTC.

V is TRBV4-1 and J is TRBJ2-3; D is possibly TRBD1 (8 bases). Germline CDR1 is MGHRA and CDR2 is YSYEKL. V dropped 2 bases and J dropped 5 bases, with 14 bases sitting between them. The CDR3 is 15 amino acids. The CDR3 loop is CASSQPHRGGDTQYF. CDR3 in DNA: TGCGCCAGCAGCCAACCTCACAGGGGGGGAGATACGCAGTATTTT.

The chain carries TRBV28 and TRBJ2-7, with a weak D call TRBD1 (6 bases). Trimming pared 3 bases from V and 4 bases from J, leaving 16 bases between. Germline V gives CDR1 MDHEN, CDR2 SYDVKM. The CDR3 is 15 amino acids. CDR3 protein: CASSFPGRGVYEQYF. The DNA for the CDR3 is TGTGCCAGCAGTTTTCCCGGCAGGGGTGTTTACGAGCAGTACTTC.

The chain employs TRBV29-1 and TRBJ2-5; 11 positions match TRBD2. CDR3 size: 18 residues. Unmatched junction bases numbered 21, after V lost 7 bases and J lost 5 bases. The V gene's germline CDR1 is SQVTM and CDR2 ANQGSEA. In DNA, the CDR3 is TGCAGCGCTACAACTCCGGCCGGTAGCGGGAGGGGGATGGAGACCCAGTACTTC. This codes for CSATTPAGSGRGMETQYF.

The genes are TRBV6-6 and TRBJ1-5; 9 nucleotides align to TRBD1. Germline values: CDR1 MNHNY, CDR2 SVGAGI (reference sequence). Trimming at V came to 6 bases and at J to 7 bases, leaving 4 bases not matched to a gene. There are 13 residues in the CDR3. CDR3 amino acids: CASRQGAWQPQHF. CDR3 DNA: TGTGCCAGCAGACAGGGGGCTTGGCAGCCCCAGCATTTT.

This clone was observed once. The chain couples TRBV7-8 to TRBJ1-2; no firm D call. V was pared by 3 bases and J by 8 bases, with 10 bases between. This CDR3 has 12 residues. Germline lookup yields CDR1 SGHVS and CDR2 FQNEAQ. The CDR3 DNA is TGTGCCAGCAGCTTTAACGGCTGGGGCTACACCTTC. It specifies CASSFNGWGYTF.

On this clone: Other DNA sequences of this sample code for an identical CDR3. The chain is built from TRBV9 and TRBJ2-5; D unclear. The CDR3 runs 14 residues. Germline CDR1 reads SGDLS; CDR2 reads YYNGEE. V was pared by 0 bases and J by 2 bases, with 8 bases between. The CDR3 nucleotides read TGTGCCAGCAGCGTAGGTACAAGGCAAGAGACCCAGTACTTC. This codes for CASSVGTRQETQYF.

This chain links TRBV7-2 with TRBJ2-5; 13 positions match TRBD2. The CDR3 runs to 15 residues. Looked up from germline, CDR1 is SGHTA and CDR2 is FQGNSA. V lost 4 bases, J lost 5 bases, and 4 bases stayed unmatched. The CDR3 region is CASSSTSGRAETQYF. CDR3 bases: TGTGCCAGCAGCTCAACTAGCGGGAGGGCGGAGACCCAGTACTTC.

The chain has TRBV18 and TRBJ2-4; possibly TRBD1 for D (6 bases). Germline CDR1 is KGHSH and CDR2 is LQKENI. This CDR3 spans 16 amino acids. V was pared by 6 bases and J by 1 base, with 16 bases between. The CDR3 DNA is TGTGCCAGCTCTCTAACGGACAGTAGGGCCAAAAACATTCAGTACTTC. Encoded protein: CASSLTDSRAKNIQYF.

The chain joins TRBV5-4 to TRBJ2-2; TRBD2 matches at 7 bases. The CDR3 sequence is 16 residues long. V was clipped by 4 bases and J by 0 bases; unmatched bases: 6. From germline, CDR1 is SGHNT and CDR2 YYREEE (reference sequence). CDR3 protein: CASSPTSATNTGELFF. CDR3 in DNA: TGTGCCAGCAGCCCAACTAGCGCCACGAACACCGGGGAGCTGTTTTTT.

The rearrangement uses TRBV18 and TRBJ1-2, with 12 bases aligning to TRBD1. The CDR3 sequence is 15 residues long. CDR1 and CDR2 from the germline V gene are KGHSH and LQKENI. With 1 base clipped from V and 7 bases from J, the junction kept 4 bases outside the gene matches. CDR3 in amino acids: CASSPRGQGASGYTF. CDR3 DNA: TGTGCCAGCTCACCACGGGGACAGGGGGCAAGTGGCTACACCTTC.

The chain employs TRBV6-1 and TRBJ2-3; D not certain. Per germline, CDR1 MNHNS and CDR2 SASEGT. CDR3 length: 14 amino acids. V lost 2 bases to trimming and J lost 1 base, with 7 bases between them. The CDR3: CASSEPGGTDTQYF. The DNA for the CDR3 is TGTGCCAGCAGTGAACCGGGCGGCACAGATACGCAGTATTTT.

The CDR3 reads CASKTSADKNIQYF. The CDR3 DNA sequence: TGCGCCAGCAAGACTAGCGCGGACAAAAACATTCAGTACTTC. The chain is built from TRBV5-1 and TRBJ2-4; TRBD2 matches at 8 bases. After removal of 6 bases from V and 3 bases from J, the junction contained 5 bases not matched to a gene. Germline lookup yields CDR1 SGHRS and CDR2 YFSETQ. CDR3 length: 14 residues.

The chain uses TRBV18 and TRBJ2-7; 8 bases are shared with TRBD1. This CDR3 is 14 amino acids long. Germline CDR1 and CDR2: KGHSH and LQKENI. V shed 5 bases and J 1 base; nucleotides not matched to a gene: 4. CDR3 loop: CASSDGDRSYEQYF. The CDR3 DNA reads TGTGCCAGCTCAGACGGGGACAGGTCCTACGAGCAGTACTTC.

The J gene is TRBJ2-3, the V gene TRBV4-3, with D perhaps matching TRBD2 (5 bases). The CDR3 is 17 residues long. The V end was cut by 4 bases, the J end by 2 bases, with 19 bases between. Looked up from germline, CDR1 is LGHNA and CDR2 is YSLEER. CDR3 residues: CASSLLRNSGVTDTQYF. CDR3 nucleotide sequence: TGCGCCAGCAGCCTTTTGCGAAACAGCGGAGTCACAGATACGCAGTATTTT.

The chain joins TRBV29-1 to TRBJ1-1; D uncertain. CDR3 length equals 14 residues. Trimming stripped 6 bases from V and 2 bases from J, with 16 bases between. Germline V gives CDR1 SQVTM, CDR2 ANQGSEA. This CDR3 is CSVGLLAANTEAFF. The CDR3 bases are TGCAGCGTCGGCCTTTTGGCAGCAAACACTGAAGCTTTCTTT.

This chain uses TRBV27 with TRBJ2-7, with 12 bases aligning to TRBD1. This CDR3 has 15 amino acids. V trimming: 2 bases; J trimming: 8 bases; junction bases outside the gene matches: 7. Germline CDR1 reads MNHEY; CDR2 reads SMNVEV (reference sequence). As DNA, the CDR3 is TGTGCCAGCAGTTTACCGGGACAGGGGGCCCTGAAGCAGTACTTC. Its protein product is CASSLPGQGALKQYF.

V gene TRBV7-3 combines with J gene TRBJ2-2; no clear D. The CDR3 has 13 residues. Germline lookup yields CDR1 SGHTA and CDR2 FQGTGA. V lost 5 bases to trimming and J lost 4 bases, with 8 bases between them. The CDR3: CASSPYATGELFF. The CDR3 DNA sequence: TGTGCCAGCAGCCCCTACGCCACCGGGGAGCTGTTTTTT.

The V gene is TRBV6-1, the J gene TRBJ1-5; tentative D call: TRBD1 (5 bases). CDR3 size: 16 residues. From germline, CDR1 is MNHNS and CDR2 SASEGT. Trimming stripped 0 bases from V and 3 bases from J, with 12 bases between. CDR3 protein: CASSEARRAINQPQHF. CDR3 DNA: TGTGCCAGCAGTGAAGCGCGCAGGGCTATCAATCAGCCCCAGCATTTT.